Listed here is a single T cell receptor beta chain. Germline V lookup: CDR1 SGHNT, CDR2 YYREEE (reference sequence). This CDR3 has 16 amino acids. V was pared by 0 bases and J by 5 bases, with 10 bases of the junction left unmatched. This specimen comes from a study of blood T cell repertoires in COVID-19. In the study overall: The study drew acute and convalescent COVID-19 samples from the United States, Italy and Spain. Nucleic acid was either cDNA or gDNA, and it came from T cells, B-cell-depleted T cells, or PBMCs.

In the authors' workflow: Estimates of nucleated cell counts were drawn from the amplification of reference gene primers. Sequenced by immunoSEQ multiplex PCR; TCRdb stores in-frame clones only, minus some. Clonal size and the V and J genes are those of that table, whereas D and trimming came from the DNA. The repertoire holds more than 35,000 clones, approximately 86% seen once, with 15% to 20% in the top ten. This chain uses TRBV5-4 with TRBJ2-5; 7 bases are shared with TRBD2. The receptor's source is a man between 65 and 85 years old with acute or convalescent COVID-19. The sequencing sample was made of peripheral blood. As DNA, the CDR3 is TGTGCCAGCAGCTTGGTCCGGGGAGGGAGTGAGGAGACCCAGTACTTC. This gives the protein CASSLVRGGSEETQYF.